The 8 T cell receptor beta chains below were found in one sample sequenced in a study of regulatory T cells in long-lasting Graves disease. Arm-PCR of CDR3 regions and iRepertoire HTBI primers were used to build TCR beta libraries. TCRdb re-called the multiplex PCR reads through MiXCR, storing one row per CDR3 protein. The repertoire holds about 620,000 distinct CDR3 sequences, with about 15% as singletons. Specified time point: newly diagnosed GD, antithyroid drugs for less than 3 months. Generation of the TCR library employed RNA extracted from PBMCs. These same records also appear under a second study, on T cells in Graves' hyperthyroidism and ophthalmopathy.

This specimen was peripheral blood mononuclear cells (PBMCs), taken at new diagnosis, from a patient treated with antithyroid drugs. Receptors originate from a young woman with Graves disease.

This clonotype was counted many times. For the CDR3, the DNA is TGTGCCAGCAGCTTGGATGGAGCGGCCAAAAACATTCAGTACTTC. It translates to CASSLDGAAKNIQYF. V is TRBV7-3 and J is TRBJ2-4; D uncertain. Germline CDR1 and CDR2: SGHTA and FQGTGA. V was trimmed by 3 bases and J by 1 base, leaving 10 bases between them. The CDR3 consists of 15 residues.

This clonotype showed up many times. The chain recombines TRBV12-3 or TRBV12-4 with TRBJ2-3, with TRBD2 matching over 11 bases. The length of the CDR3 is 15 residues. Germline trimming cut 5 bases from V and 6 bases from J; bases unmatched to any gene: 7. The CDR3 bases are TGTGCCAGCAGTCCTAGCGGGAGGAGCTGGGATACGCAGTATTTT. It specifies CASSPSGRSWDTQYF.

This clonotype came up many times. The V gene is TRBV10-3, the J gene TRBJ1-5; D may be TRBD1 (5 bases). This CDR3 is 14 amino acids long. Germline V gives CDR1 ENHRY, CDR2 SYGVKD. Trimming shortened V by 6 bases and J by 3 bases, and 12 bases separated the two germline ends. The CDR3 sequence is CAISSQENNQPQHF. The CDR3 bases are TGTGCCATCAGCTCACAGGAGAACAATCAGCCCCAGCATTTT.

As to this clonotype: A much bigger clone sits one base away, suggesting this may be a read error. The DNA of the CDR3 is TGTGCCAGCAGCGAGACAGGGGCCACCTACAATGAGCAGCTCTTC. It encodes CASSETGATYNEQLF. The chain couples TRBV28 to TRBJ2-1, with 8 bases matching TRBD1. Germline V gene sequence: CDR1 MDHEN, CDR2 SYDVKM. This CDR3 region has 15 residues.

This clonotype was counted a few times. The rearrangement uses TRBV7-3 and TRBJ2-1, with 7 nucleotides matching TRBD2. The length of the CDR3 is 15 residues. With V trimmed by 5 bases and J by 6 bases, 10 bases remained unmatched. Germline V gene lookup returns CDR1 SGHTA and CDR2 FQGTGA. CDR3 region: CASSRERDAGNEQFF. The CDR3 DNA is TGTGCCAGCAGCCGCGAGCGGGATGCGGGCAATGAGCAGTTCTTC.

The chain couples TRBV14 to TRBJ2-1; D possibly corresponds to TRBD1 (6 bases). Trimming left V 7 bases short and J 8 bases short, with 21 bases between. Germline V CDR1 and CDR2: SGHDN, FVKESK. This CDR3 comprises 15 residues. The CDR3, as DNA: TGTGCCAGCACCCAGGGGTCGGCCACGGGCCATGAGCAGTTCTTC. As protein: CASTQGSATGHEQFF.

This clonotype has a handful of counts. A read error may account for a junction end that differs from germline. The V call is TRBV19, the J call TRBJ1-5; D remains ambiguous. The CDR3 sequence is 14 residues long. Germline CDR1 reads LNHDA; CDR2 reads SQIVND (reference sequence). The CDR3 sequence: CASSKGLSSQPQHF. As DNA, the CDR3 is TGTGCCAGTAGTAAAGGGCTTAGCAGTCAGCCCCAGCATTTT.

The V call is TRBV5-1, the J call TRBJ2-6; tentatively, D is TRBD2 (5 bases). The CDR3 consists of 16 residues. Germline CDR1 is SGHRS and CDR2 is YFSETQ. Trimming pared 7 bases from V and 0 bases from J, leaving 14 bases between. CDR3 bases: TGCGCCAGCGGCCCAGGACTGAGCTCTGGGGCCAACGTCCTGACTTTC. Amino acids: CASGPGLSSGANVLTF. The whole variable domain, filled in from reference TRBV5-1 and TRBJ2-6, reads KAGVTQTPRYLIKTRGQQVTLSCSPISGHRSVSWYQQTPGQGLQFLFEYFSETQRNKGNFPGRFSGRQFSNSRSEMNVSTLELGDSALYLCASGPGLSSGANVLTFGAGSRLTVL.